This TCR beta chain is from a study of shared clonotypes between healthy human individuals. Whole-study findings and limits: Lower generation probabilities were found for non-shared clonotypes than for those shared by all four donors. Donor clonotype sharing was expected to depend on sequencing depth. For naive CD4 cells, roughly 5% of clonotypes were shared across a handful of donors.

The CDR3 extends over 14 amino acids. Germline V gene lookup returns CDR1 SGHAT and CDR2 FQNNGV. Trimming stripped 0 bases from V and 4 bases from J, with 7 bases between. Sequenced by immunoSEQ multiplex PCR; TCRdb stores in-frame clones only, minus some. The table shows about 2 million clones, with less than 95% occurring only once. To note about this clone: Its antigen is not known.

Only CD45RO-negative cells positively selected for CCR7 counted as naive CD8 cells, so terminally differentiated effector memory CD45RA+ cells were excluded. Healthy HIV-negative adults without recent acute infections or vaccinations served as donors. The chain has TRBV11-2 and TRBJ2-1; D might be TRBD2 (5 bases). Sequenced sample: naive CD8+ T cells sorted from blood. The receptor's source is a man between 18 and 35 years old in good health. This chain's CDR3 is CASSLDRTYNEQFF. CDR3 nucleotides: TGTGCCAGCAGCTTAGACAGGACTTACAATGAGCAGTTCTTC.